This record looks at one TCR beta chain sequence and its context. Its specificity is unknown. Tumor or blood genomic DNA was sequenced, with inputs of roughly 616 ng to 6,004 ng. This sample was included in a study of T cells in tumors after PD-1 blockade. Across the study: Patients received pembrolizumab 200 mg every 3 weeks or cemiplimab 350 mg every 2 weeks. During anti-PD-1 treatment, some patients continued daily vismodegib 150 mg. Notes on the study in general: Approximately 41% of tumor TCR clonotypes were also found in blood.

The CDR3 spans 16 residues. Germline V lookup: CDR1 LNHDA, CDR2 SQIVND (reference sequence). J lost 3 bases, V lost 5 bases, and 12 bases had no gene match. Profiling relied on immunoSEQ multiplex PCR, and the TCRdb table lists in-frame clones only, not all of them. The sample lists about 59,000 clones, roughly 75% seen once, with around 15% in the top ten. Sequenced material: PBMCs, taken before anti-PD-1 treatment. The chain employs TRBV19 and TRBJ2-7; 8 positions agree with TRBD1. This clonotype was sampled from a human donor with basal cell carcinoma. CDR3 coding DNA: TGTGCCAGTAGTCCCCATCACGGGACAGGCGACTACGAGCAGTACTTC. Amino acids: CASSPHHGTGDYEQYF.